These 24 T cell receptor beta chains were sequenced from one sample in a study of T-cell memory formation after mild COVID-19 (dated by TCRdb to the early 2020s). Library construction relied on 5' RACE. For sequencing, an Illumina NovaSeq 6000 was employed. Using fastp at Q25 and MiXCR, TCRdb reprocessed the public reads and kept productive beta chains. Rows are combined by CDR3 protein, so each entry shows the most common genes and DNA. Present in this sample are a few hundred thousand distinct CDR3 sequences, just under 20% of which were seen just once. The ten biggest clones cover around 20% of the sample. Sequencing input: PBMCs or a T cell subset sorted from them (not recorded which). The receptor set was obtained from a man younger than 35 who had mild COVID-19 (a few samples of this study predate the infection). The sample titles of this study are shuffled in the database, so cell type and time point are left out; the donor was told from shared clones.

This clonotype was counted only a few times. The chain recombines TRBV11-2 with TRBJ2-7; D gene uncertain. From germline, CDR1 is SGHAT and CDR2 FQNNGV. This CDR3 has 13 amino acids. Trimming cost V 3 bases and J 1 base, with 7 bases left between them. The CDR3 protein is CASSLRLSYEQYV. The CDR3 nucleotides are TGTGCCAGCAGCTTGCGCCTATCCTACGAGCAGTACGTC.

The chain couples TRBV20-1 to TRBJ2-7; D ambiguous. The CDR3 is 13 amino acids. V dropped 6 bases and J dropped 4 bases, with 16 bases sitting between them. Germline assignment: CDR1 DFQATT and CDR2 SNEGSKA (reference sequence). CDR3 residues: CSATLRIGYEQYF. CDR3 nucleotides: TGCAGTGCCACCCTCCGAATAGGTTACGAGCAGTACTTC.

This clonotype was seen only a few times. The chain couples TRBV12-3 or TRBV12-4 to TRBJ1-1; no clear D gene. The CDR3 length is 13 residues. V lost 7 bases and J 4 bases, leaving 13 bases between the germline ends. CDR3: CASNQGLSTEAFF. As DNA, the CDR3 is TGTGCCAGCAACCAAGGACTTTCCACTGAAGCTTTCTTT.

V usage is TRBV24-1 and J usage is TRBJ2-1, with D perhaps matching TRBD1 or TRBD2 (6 bases each). Germline loops: CDR1 KGHDR, CDR2 SFDVKD. V was pared by 9 bases and J by 8 bases, with 16 bases between. CDR3 length: 13 amino acids. The CDR3 region is CATGGPGADEQFF. In nucleotides, the CDR3 is TGTGCCACCGGGGGTCCGGGGGCCGATGAGCAGTTCTTC.

This clonotype was recorded at least ten times. The V gene is TRBV5-1, the J gene TRBJ1-1; D call uncertain. The germline V and J ends were trimmed by 5 bases and 0 bases, with 8 bases remaining between them. The length of the CDR3 is 13 residues. Germline CDR1 and CDR2: SGHRS and YFSETQ. This CDR3 is CASSGGLNTEAFF. The CDR3 DNA reads TGCGCCAGCAGTGGAGGACTGAACACTGAAGCTTTCTTT.

The chain has TRBV4-3 and TRBJ1-5, with D unclear. The V gene lost 1 base and the J gene lost 8 bases, with 15 bases spanning the gap. This CDR3 has 15 residues. CDR1 is LGHNA, CDR2 YSLEER, per germline. CDR3 sequence (DNA): TGCGCCAGCAGCCAAGCGGTCCGGGATACTGAGCCCCAGCATTTT. It translates to CASSQAVRDTEPQHF.

In DNA form, the CDR3 reads TGTGCCACCGGACAGTTCTACGAGCAGTACTTC. Its protein is CATGQFYEQYF. The rearrangement uses TRBV19 and TRBJ2-7, with D possibly TRBD1 on 6 matching bases. The CDR3 spans 11 residues. Germline CDR1 reads LNHDA; CDR2 reads SQIVND (reference sequence). V gave up 10 bases and J gave up 3 bases, with 10 bases separating them.

The table lists this clonotype with a few counts. This sequence joins TRBV7-2 and TRBJ1-3; D gene uncertain. CDR3 length: 15 amino acids. The germline CDR1 and CDR2 sequences are SGHTA and FQGNSA. V was shortened by 2 bases and J by 2 bases, with 10 bases between the two germline ends. Here the CDR3 DNA reads TGTGCCAGCAGCTTATTTCGGGGTACTGGAAACACCATATATTTT. It yields the protein CASSLFRGTGNTIYF.

In its sample, this clonotype was seen a few times. V gene TRBV11-2 combines with J gene TRBJ2-7; no reliable D call. The CDR3 runs 13 residues. V dropped 5 bases and J dropped 3 bases, with 11 bases sitting between them. The V gene's germline CDR1 is SGHAT and CDR2 FQNNGV. The CDR3: CASSQSGDYEQYF. The CDR3, as DNA: TGTGCCAGCAGCCAGTCCGGCGACTACGAGCAGTACTTC.

This CDR3 is CASSRTGEEAFF. DNA of the CDR3: TGTGCCAGCAGCCGGACAGGGGAGGAAGCTTTCTTT. The chain joins TRBV7-2 to TRBJ1-1; TRBD1 agrees at 9 bases. Germline V gene sequence: CDR1 SGHTA, CDR2 FQGNSA. The CDR3 covers 12 residues. The V and J ends lost 5 bases and 8 bases, in that order; junction bases with no gene match: 3.

CDR3 in DNA: TGTGCCAGCAGCCCCGGGACAGCAAAAAATGAGCAGTTCTTC. It codes for CASSPGTAKNEQFF. This chain links TRBV11-2 with TRBJ2-1; 7 nucleotides line up with TRBD1. J gave up 7 bases and V 5 bases, and 8 bases lay outside the gene matches. CDR3 length equals 14 residues. Germline CDR1 SGHAT, CDR2 FQNNGV.

The V gene is TRBV28, the J gene TRBJ1-1; weak D call: TRBD1 (5 bases). V lost 3 bases and J lost 0, with 14 bases in between. The CDR3 runs 16 residues. Germline-derived CDR1 and CDR2 are MDHEN and SYDVKM. The CDR3 DNA reads TGTGCCAGCAGTTTGGGAGGGGCGATCCTGAACACTGAAGCTTTCTTT. It translates to CASSLGGAILNTEAFF.

This clonotype appeared a few times. At one end the junction does not follow the germline gene, possibly because of a read error. The chain joins TRBV10-3 to TRBJ2-5; D ambiguous. Germline CDR1 is ENHRY and CDR2 is SYGVKD. This CDR3 region has 12 residues. CDR3 in DNA: TGTGCCATCGGGGAACAGCAAGAGGCCCAGTACTTC. Its protein is CAIGEQQEAQYF.

The chain is built from TRBV20-1 and TRBJ2-3; D is ambiguous. CDR3 length equals 13 residues. Per germline, CDR1 DFQATT and CDR2 SNEGSKA (reference sequence). Trimming removed 5 bases from V and 0 bases from J, with 9 bases in between. The CDR3 DNA follows: TGCAGTGCTCCCCGAGGTAGCACAGATACGCAGTATTTT. Encoded protein: CSAPRGSTDTQYF.

This chain joins TRBV29-1 and TRBJ2-5; tentatively, D is TRBD2 (5 bases). Per the germline V gene, CDR1 is SQVTM and CDR2 is ANQGSEA. CDR3 length: 13 residues. The V end lost 4 bases, the J end lost 3 bases, and 12 bases lay between the germline ends. Here the CDR3 reads CSVAGRGKETQYF. CDR3 DNA sequence: TGCAGCGTTGCCGGTAGAGGGAAAGAGACCCAGTACTTC. The full variable domain, rest sourced from reference TRBV29-1 and TRBJ2-5, is SAVISQKPSRDICQRGTSLTIQCQVDSQVTMMFWYRQQPGQSLTLIATANQGSEATYESGFVIDKFPISRPNLTFSTLTVSNMSPEDSSIYLCSVAGRGKETQYFGPGTRLLVL.

V is TRBV5-1 and J is TRBJ1-1; D unclear. CDR1 SGHRS and CDR2 YFSETQ come from the germline V gene. This CDR3 is 14 amino acids long. V shed 5 bases and J shed 2 bases, with 13 bases lying between them. CDR3 bases: TGCGCCAGCAGTATCGGACTTACAAACACTGAAGCTTTCTTT. This translates into CASSIGLTNTEAFF. The whole variable domain, filled in from reference TRBV5-1 and TRBJ1-1, reads KAGVTQTPRYLIKTRGQQVTLSCSPISGHRSVSWYQQTPGQGLQFLFEYFSETQRNKGNFPGRFSGRQFSNSRSEMNVSTLELGDSALYLCASSIGLTNTEAFFGQGTRLTVV.

There are a few counts of this clonotype. This chain connects TRBV5-1 to TRBJ2-4; 8 bases map to TRBD1. CDR3 length: 15 residues. Germline CDR1 is SGHRS and CDR2 is YFSETQ. After removal of 0 bases from V and 1 base from J, the junction contained 0 bases not matched to a gene. In DNA form, the CDR3 reads TGCGCCAGCAGCTTGGGGACAGGGGCCAAAAACATTCAGTACTTC. This codes for CASSLGTGAKNIQYF.

Only a few counts were recorded for this clonotype. V and J are TRBV6-5 and TRBJ2-1; 8 bases line up with TRBD2. This CDR3 has 15 residues. Germline assignment: CDR1 MNHEY and CDR2 SVGAGI. The V segment lost 3 bases and the J segment 4 bases; nucleotides outside the gene matches: 5. CDR3 sequence reads: CASSYSGGYYNEQFF. The CDR3 coding sequence is TGTGCCAGCAGTTATTCGGGGGGGTATTACAATGAGCAGTTCTTC.

This clonotype was observed a handful of times. The chain couples TRBV2 to TRBJ1-2; 8 bases map to TRBD1. The germline V gene has CDR1 SNHLY and CDR2 FYNNEI. This CDR3 region has 16 residues. The V and J ends lost 1 base and 4 bases, in that order; junction bases with no gene match: 8. CDR3 sequence: CASSEGAGQGSYGYTF. The CDR3 region has the DNA TGTGCCAGCAGTGAAGGGGCAGGACAGGGCAGCTATGGCTACACCTTC.

The J gene is TRBJ2-5, the V gene TRBV18; D is uncertain. There are 12 residues in the CDR3. CDR1 is KGHSH, CDR2 LQKENI, per germline. Trimming stripped 4 bases from V and 3 bases from J, with 6 bases between. CDR3 in DNA: TGTGCCAGCTCACTTAACGAAGAGACCCAGTACTTC. This translates into CASSLNEETQYF.

The chain couples TRBV5-1 to TRBJ2-3, with TRBD2 matching over 10 bases. V lost 7 bases and J lost 4; bases outside the gene matches: 9. Per germline, CDR1 SGHRS and CDR2 YFSETQ. The CDR3 sequence is 15 residues long. CDR3 loop: CASHIAGGSPDTQYF. The CDR3 DNA is TGCGCCAGCCATATAGCGGGGGGTTCGCCAGATACGCAGTATTTT.

The table lists this clonotype with a count of one. The chain combines TRBV29-1 with TRBJ2-5, with D perhaps given as TRBD1 or TRBD2 (6 bases each). Germline values: CDR1 SQVTM, CDR2 ANQGSEA. This CDR3 is 12 amino acids long. Deletions cut 7 bases from V and 5 bases from J, with 14 bases between. CDR3 protein: CSGRQAGETQYF. CDR3 coding DNA: TGCAGCGGAAGACAGGCGGGGGAGACCCAGTACTTC.

This clonotype was seen a few times. This chain connects TRBV11-2 to TRBJ2-3, with TRBD1 identical over 8 bases. After removal of 5 bases from V and 2 bases from J, the junction contained 3 bases not matched to a gene. Germline CDR1 is SGHAT and CDR2 is FQNNGV. The CDR3 covers 14 residues. The CDR3 loop is CASSRTGHTDTQYF. CDR3 DNA: TGTGCCAGCAGCAGGACAGGGCACACAGATACGCAGTATTTT.

The chain combines TRBV10-3 with TRBJ2-5; no reliable D call. CDR3 length: 12 amino acids. The V and J ends lost 7 bases and 0 bases respectively, with 6 bases between them. Germline lookup yields CDR1 ENHRY and CDR2 SYGVKD. CDR3 nucleotides: TGTGCCATCATGGCGGACCAAGAGACCCAGTACTTC. It encodes CAIMADQETQYF.